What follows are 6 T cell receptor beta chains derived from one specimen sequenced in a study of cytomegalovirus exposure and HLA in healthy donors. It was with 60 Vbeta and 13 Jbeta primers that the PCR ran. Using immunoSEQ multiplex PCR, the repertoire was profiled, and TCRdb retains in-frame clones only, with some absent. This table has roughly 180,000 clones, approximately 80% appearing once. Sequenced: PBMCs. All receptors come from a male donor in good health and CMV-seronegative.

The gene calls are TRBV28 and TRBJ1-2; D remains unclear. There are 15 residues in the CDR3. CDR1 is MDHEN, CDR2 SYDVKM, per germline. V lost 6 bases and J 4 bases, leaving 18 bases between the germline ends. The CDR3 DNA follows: TGTGCCAGCAGGGCCCAAGCGGCTTGGGTCTATGGCTACACCTTC. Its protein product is CASRAQAAWVYGYTF.

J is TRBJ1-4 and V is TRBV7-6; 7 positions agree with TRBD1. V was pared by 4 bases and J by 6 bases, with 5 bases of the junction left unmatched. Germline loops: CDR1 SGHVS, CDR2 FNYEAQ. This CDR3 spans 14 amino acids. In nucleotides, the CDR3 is TGTGCCAGCAGCTCGCCGACAGGGTATGAAAAACTGTTTTTT. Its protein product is CASSSPTGYEKLFF.

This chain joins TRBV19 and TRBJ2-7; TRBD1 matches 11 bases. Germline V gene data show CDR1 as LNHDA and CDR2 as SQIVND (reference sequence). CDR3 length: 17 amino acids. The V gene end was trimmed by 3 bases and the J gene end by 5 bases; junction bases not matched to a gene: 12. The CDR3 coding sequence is TGTGCCAGTAGTATTCGGGGGACAGGGGGAATGGTTCACGAGCAGTACTTC. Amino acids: CASSIRGTGGMVHEQYF.

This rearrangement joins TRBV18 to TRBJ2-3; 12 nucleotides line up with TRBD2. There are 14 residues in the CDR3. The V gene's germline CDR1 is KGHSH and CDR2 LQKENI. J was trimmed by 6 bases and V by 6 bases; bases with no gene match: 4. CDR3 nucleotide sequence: TGTGCCAGCTCCACTAGCGGGGGGCATGATACGCAGTATTTT. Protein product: CASSTSGGHDTQYF.

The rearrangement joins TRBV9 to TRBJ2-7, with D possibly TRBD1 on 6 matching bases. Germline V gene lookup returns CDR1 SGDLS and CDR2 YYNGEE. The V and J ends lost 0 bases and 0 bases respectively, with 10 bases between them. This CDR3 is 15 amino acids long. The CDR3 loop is CASSVGPDSSYEQYF. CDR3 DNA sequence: TGTGCCAGCAGCGTAGGGCCGGACAGCTCCTACGAGCAGTACTTC. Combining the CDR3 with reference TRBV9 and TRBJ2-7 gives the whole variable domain DSGVTQTPKHLITATGQRVTLRCSPRSGDLSVYWYQQSLDQGLQFLIQYYNGEERAKGNILERFSAQQFPDLHSELNLSSLELGDSALYFCASSVGPDSSYEQYFGPGTRLTVT.

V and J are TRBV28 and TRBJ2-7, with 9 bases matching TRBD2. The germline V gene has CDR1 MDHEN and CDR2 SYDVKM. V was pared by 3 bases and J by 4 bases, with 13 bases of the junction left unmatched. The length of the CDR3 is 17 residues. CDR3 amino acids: CASSFSRSAGGPYEQYF. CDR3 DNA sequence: TGTGCCAGCAGTTTCTCCCGTTCTGCGGGAGGGCCTTACGAGCAGTACTTC.